The next 2 T cell receptor beta chains were all read from a single sample in a study of T cell changes during pregnancy in multiple sclerosis. TCRdb's copy holds only in-frame clones and misses some; the assay was immunoSEQ multiplex PCR. The data contain about 83,000 clones, 90% to 95% of them singletons. The specimen comprised peripheral blood, sampled in the second trimester of pregnancy. These receptors were collected from a female donor with multiple sclerosis, enrolled in a pregnancy study.

This chain joins TRBV19 and TRBJ2-1; 8 nucleotides line up with TRBD2. Germline V gene data show CDR1 as LNHDA and CDR2 as SQIVND (reference sequence). The V gene end was trimmed by 3 bases and the J gene end by 6 bases; junction bases not matched to a gene: 10. This CDR3 comprises 16 residues. This chain's CDR3 is CASSILRVAGINEQFF. The CDR3 nucleotides are TGTGCCAGTAGTATTCTACGGGTAGCGGGAATCAATGAGCAGTTCTTC. Filled out from reference TRBV19 and TRBJ2-1, the complete variable domain reads DGGITQSPKYLFRKEGQNVTLSCEQNLNHDAMYWYRQDPGQGLRLIYYSQIVNDFQKGDIAEGYSVSREKKESFPLTVTSAQKNPTAFYLCASSILRVAGINEQFFGPGTRLTVL.

This clone was seen just once. This chain connects TRBV9 to TRBJ2-2; D call uncertain. Between the trimmed V and J ends, which lost 0 bases and 7 bases, there was a span of 7 bases. This CDR3 is built from 13 residues. Per the germline V gene, CDR1 is SGDLS and CDR2 is YYNGEE. The CDR3 sequence is CASSVVLGGELFF. The CDR3 DNA follows: TGTGCCAGCAGCGTAGTGCTCGGCGGGGAGCTGTTTTTT.